Sequencing of this T cell receptor beta chain was carried out in a study of siplizumab effects on memory and regulatory T cells. A single count supports this clone. Sequencing used immunoSEQ multiplex PCR; TCRdb keeps in-frame clones, though not all of them. The sample gives approximately 98,000 clones, roughly 94% of which show up once; 1% to 1.5% is in the top ten. Germline assignment: CDR1 SGHTA and CDR2 FQGNSA. CDR3 length: 14 residues. V dropped 1 base and J dropped 7 bases, with 13 bases sitting between them. Sequencing used non-Treg CD4+ T cells sorted from blood. This receptor was taken from a human donor in good health. The chain joins TRBV7-2 to TRBJ1-2, with D unresolved. In DNA form, the CDR3 reads TGTGCCAGCAGCTTAGAAAATTTTTCGCGTGGCTACACCTTC. Protein product: CASSLENFSRGYTF.